The 11 T cell receptor beta chains presented below share a single source sample, sequenced in a study of T cell repertoires in cytomegalovirus infection. For these receptors, no antigen is known. One entry per CDR3 protein, called by TCRdb with MiXCR from the reads. The repertoire includes roughly 340,000 distinct CDR3 sequences, approximately 32% of them detected once, and over 15% sits in the top ten. The specimen comprised cultured PBMCs, sampled from culture after CMV antigen stimulation. The origin of the receptors is a human donor in good health (CMV status not recorded). Some clones in this sample may be carry-over from other donors' samples.

The table lists this clonotype with a few counts. This chain joins TRBV4-2 and TRBJ2-7; 9 bases line up with TRBD1. The CDR3 runs to 14 residues. V lost 1 base, J lost 4 bases, and 2 bases stayed unmatched. Per the germline V gene, CDR1 is LGHNA and CDR2 is YNFKEQ. Here the CDR3 reads CASSQGDRDYEQYF. CDR3 coding DNA: TGTGCCAGCAGCCAAGGGGACAGGGATTACGAGCAGTACTTC.

This chain uses TRBV3-1 with TRBJ2-1, with 14 bases aligning to TRBD2. The V gene's germline CDR1 is LGHDT and CDR2 YNNKEL (reference sequence). V lost 1 base, J lost 13 bases, and 9 bases stayed unmatched. This CDR3 is 16 amino acids long. The DNA of the CDR3 is TGTGCCAGCAGCCAAGGTCCGGGACTAGCGGGAGTGAAACAGTTCTTC. This codes for CASSQGPGLAGVKQFF.

Many counts were recorded for this clonotype. The V gene is TRBV7-8, the J gene TRBJ1-3; D is ambiguous. CDR1 is SGHVS, CDR2 FQNEAQ, per germline. CDR3 size: 15 residues. V was clipped by 5 bases and J by 4 bases, with 15 bases between them. CDR3 amino acids: CASSLVGFAGNTIYF. Here the CDR3 DNA reads TGTGCCAGCAGCCTCGTAGGGTTTGCGGGAAACACCATATATTTT.

V gene TRBV2 combines with J gene TRBJ1-1, with 7 bases fitting TRBD1. V lost 7 bases to trimming and J lost 5 bases; unmatched junction nucleotides: 7. The CDR3 consists of 13 residues. Germline assignment: CDR1 SNHLY and CDR2 FYNNEI. The CDR3 loop reads CASNSGTATEAFF. The DNA for the CDR3 is TGTGCCAGCAACAGTGGGACAGCGACTGAAGCTTTCTTT.

This clonotype occurred once. The gene calls are TRBV7-8 and TRBJ1-5; D remains ambiguous. V lost 7 bases, J lost 9 bases, and 13 bases lay in between. This CDR3 is 12 amino acids long. Germline assignment: CDR1 SGHVS and CDR2 FQNEAQ. The CDR3 sequence: CASTLEGSPQHF. The CDR3 DNA is TGTGCCAGCACTTTGGAGGGCTCGCCCCAGCATTTT. Variable domain in full (rest from reference TRBV7-8 and TRBJ1-5): GAGVSQSPRYKVAKRGQDVALRCDPISGHVSLFWYQQALGQGPEFLTYFQNEAQLDKSGLPSDRFFAERPEGSVSTLKIQRTQQEDSAVYLCASTLEGSPQHFGDGTRLSIL.

The chain combines TRBV2 with TRBJ1-4; D may be TRBD1 (6 bases). CDR3 length: 13 amino acids. Looked up from germline, CDR1 is SNHLY and CDR2 is FYNNEI. With 6 bases removed from V and 7 bases from J, the gap between germline ends came to 12 bases. CDR3 sequence: CASRASGAEKLFF. In nucleotides, the CDR3 is TGTGCCAGCAGAGCCTCAGGGGCTGAAAAACTGTTTTTT.

There are many counts of this clonotype. V is TRBV7-6 and J is TRBJ2-5; TRBD2 agrees at 12 bases. CDR3 length: 15 amino acids. Germline V lookup: CDR1 SGHVS, CDR2 FNYEAQ. Trimming cost V 3 bases and J 3 bases; bases outside gene matches: 2. This chain's CDR3 is CASSLRTSGEETQYF. CDR3 coding DNA: TGTGCCAGCAGCTTGCGGACTAGCGGGGAAGAGACCCAGTACTTC.

This clonotype turned up a few times. The V gene is TRBV7-2, the J gene TRBJ2-5; 8 bases line up with TRBD2. Germline V lookup: CDR1 SGHTA, CDR2 FQGNSA. J gave up 1 base and V 9 bases, and 4 bases lay outside the gene matches. The CDR3 has 13 residues. The CDR3 region is CASNGLAQETQYF. CDR3 coding DNA: TGTGCCAGTAACGGACTAGCCCAAGAGACCCAGTACTTC. The whole variable domain, filled in from reference TRBV7-2 and TRBJ2-5, reads GAGVSQSPSNKVTEKGKDVELRCDPISGHTALYWYRQSLGQGLEFLIYFQGNSAPDKSGLPSDRFSAERTGGSVSTLTIQRTQQEDSAVYLCASNGLAQETQYFGPGTRLLVL.

This clonotype occurred a few times. The chain joins TRBV12-3 or TRBV12-4 to TRBJ1-3; D call uncertain. This CDR3 spans 13 amino acids. The V and J ends lost 3 bases and 1 base respectively, with 4 bases between them. The CDR3 DNA is TGTGCCAGCAGTTTCGGGTCTGGAAACACCATATATTTT. Translation: CASSFGSGNTIYF.

The rearrangement uses TRBV4-1 and TRBJ2-5; 7 bases map to TRBD2. Germline CDR1 reads MGHRA; CDR2 reads YSYEKL. Trimming cost V 4 bases and J 3 bases; bases outside gene matches: 14. The CDR3 has 17 residues. CDR3 amino acids: CASSRWELAALKETQYF. CDR3 DNA sequence: TGCGCCAGCAGCCGCTGGGAGCTAGCGGCACTTAAAGAGACCCAGTACTTC.

V usage is TRBV4-1 and J usage is TRBJ1-1; a possible D gene is TRBD1 (6 bases). Looked up from germline, CDR1 is MGHRA and CDR2 is YSYEKL. V shed 1 base and J shed 0 bases, with 9 bases lying between them. CDR3 length: 15 residues. The CDR3 nucleotides read TGCGCCAGCAGCCAAGGGGCAGGGGTGAACACTGAAGCTTTCTTT. This encodes CASSQGAGVNTEAFF.